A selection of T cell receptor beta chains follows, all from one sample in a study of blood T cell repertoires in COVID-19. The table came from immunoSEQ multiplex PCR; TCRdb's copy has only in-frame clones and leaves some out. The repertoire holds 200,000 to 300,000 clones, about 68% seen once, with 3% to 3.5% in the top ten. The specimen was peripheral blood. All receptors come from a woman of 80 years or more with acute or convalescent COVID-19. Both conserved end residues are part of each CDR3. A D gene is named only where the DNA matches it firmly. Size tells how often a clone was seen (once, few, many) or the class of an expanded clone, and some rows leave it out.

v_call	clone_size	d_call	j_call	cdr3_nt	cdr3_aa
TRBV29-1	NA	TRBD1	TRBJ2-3	TGCAGCGTAGCGACAGGGATCACAGATACGCAGTATTTT	CSVATGITDTQYF
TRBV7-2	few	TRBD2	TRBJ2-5	TGTGCCAGCAGCAACGGACTAGCGGGGACGATAAAAGGGGGGACCCAGTACTTC	CASSNGLAGTIKGGTQYF
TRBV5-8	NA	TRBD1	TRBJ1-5	TGTGCCAGCAGCTTGGGGGGGACAGGAATCAATCAGCCCCAGCATTTT	CASSLGGTGINQPQHF
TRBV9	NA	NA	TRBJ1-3	TGTGCCAGCAGCAATCAGAGGTCCATCTCTGGAAACACCATATATTTT	CASSNQRSISGNTIYF
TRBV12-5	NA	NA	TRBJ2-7	TGTGCTAGTGGTACCTTGTTAGCGGCCCCACTGGGGGAGCAGTACTTC	CASGTLLAAPLGEQYF
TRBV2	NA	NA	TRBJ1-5	TGTGCCAGCAGGACAGAGGGCAATCAGCCCCAGCATTTT	CASRTEGNQPQHF
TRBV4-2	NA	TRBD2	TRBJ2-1	TGTGCCAGCAGCCAAGCGGTTCGAAGCGGGAGGATCCATGAGCAGTTCTTC	CASSQAVRSGRIHEQFF
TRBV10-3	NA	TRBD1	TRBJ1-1	TGTGCCACCGACAGGGGGAGAGGTGACACTGAAGCTTTCTTT	CATDRGRGDTEAFF
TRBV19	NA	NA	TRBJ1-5	TGTGCCAGTAGTATGGGGTCGGGGGTGAGCAATCAGCCCCAGCATTTT	CASSMGSGVSNQPQHF
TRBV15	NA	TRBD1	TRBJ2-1	TGTGCCACCAGCAGAGAGGGCAGGGGGACAAATGAGCAGTTCTTC	CATSREGRGTNEQFF
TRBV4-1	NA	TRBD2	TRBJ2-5	TGCGCCAGCAGCCAAGAGTCGACTAGCGGGAGGGCTAGTGAAGAGACCCAGTACTTC	CASSQESTSGRASEETQYF
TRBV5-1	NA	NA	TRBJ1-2	TGCGCCAGCAGCTTGGGACAGCCCTTTGGGTTTGGCTACACCTTC	CASSLGQPFGFGYTF
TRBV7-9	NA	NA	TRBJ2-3	TGTGCCAGCAGCCGCAGGGATACAGATACGCAGTATTTT	CASSRRDTDTQYF
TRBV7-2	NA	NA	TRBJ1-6	TGTGCCAGCAGCTTAGGCGGGTATAATTCACCCCTCCACTTT	CASSLGGYNSPLHF
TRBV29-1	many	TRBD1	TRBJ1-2	TGCAGCGTTGAGGACAGGGGGCATGGCTACACCTTC	CSVEDRGHGYTF
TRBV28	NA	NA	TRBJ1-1	TGTGCCAGCAGTCTCCGGGGGGGCTCAGGAATCTTT	CASSLRGGSGIF
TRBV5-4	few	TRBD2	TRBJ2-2	TGTGCCAGCAGCTTGTTGAGCGGGGGGGCGACCGGGGAGCTGTTTTTT	CASSLLSGGATGELFF
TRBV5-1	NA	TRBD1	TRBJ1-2	TGCGCCAGCAGCATGGGACAGGGAAACTATGGCTACACCTTC	CASSMGQGNYGYTF
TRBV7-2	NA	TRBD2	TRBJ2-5	TGTGCCAGCAGCTTAGTAGGGACTAGCGGGGGAAGGGAGACCCAGTACTTC	CASSLVGTSGGRETQYF
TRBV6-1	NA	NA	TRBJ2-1	TGTGCCAGCAGTGAAGTTCGGAGTAGTGTCTGGGTTCCAAATGAGCAGTTCTTC	CASSEVRSSVWVPNEQFF
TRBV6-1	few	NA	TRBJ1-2	TGTGCCAGCAGTGAAGCGAGTCCCCAGGGACTTAACTATGGCTACACCTTC	CASSEASPQGLNYGYTF
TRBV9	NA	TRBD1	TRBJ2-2	TGTGCCAGCAGCGTAGGAGGCTACAGGGGTAACTCCGGGGAGCTGTTTTTT	CASSVGGYRGNSGELFF
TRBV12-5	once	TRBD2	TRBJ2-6	TGTGCTAGTGGTTTGGGACTAGCGGGGGGGCCGCCTGGGGCCAACGTCCTGACTTTC	CASGLGLAGGPPGANVLTF
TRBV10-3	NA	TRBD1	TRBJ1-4	TGTGCCATCAGACGACAGGGAGTTGATGAAAAACTGTTTTTT	CAIRRQGVDEKLFF
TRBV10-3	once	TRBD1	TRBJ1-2	TGTGCCATCAGAGACTGGGGACAGGGGGCGCGGAAGGATGGCTACACCTTC	CAIRDWGQGARKDGYTF
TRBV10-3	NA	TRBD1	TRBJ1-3	TGTGCCATCAGTGAGGACGACAGGGGCACCATATATTTT	CAISEDDRGTIYF
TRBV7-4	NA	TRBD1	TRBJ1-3	TGTGCCAGAGAACAAGCCCAGGTGGGGGACAGCTCTGGAAACACCATATATTTT	CAREQAQVGDSSGNTIYF
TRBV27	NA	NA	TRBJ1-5	TGTGCCAGCAGTTTACACGGAGATCAGCCCCAGCATTTT	CASSLHGDQPQHF
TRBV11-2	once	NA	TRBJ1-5	TGTGCCAGCAGCTTAGGCCTGGGGGGGAATCAGCCCCAGCATTTT	CASSLGLGGNQPQHF
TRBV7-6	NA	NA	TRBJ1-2	TGTGCCAGCAGCTTAAGTCGACAGTCTTATAACTATGGCTACACCTTC	CASSLSRQSYNYGYTF
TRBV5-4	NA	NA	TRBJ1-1	TGTGCCAGCAGAAGGGCGACAGGTGTCAACACTGAAGCTTTCTTT	CASRRATGVNTEAFF
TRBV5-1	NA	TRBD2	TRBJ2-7	TGCGCCAGCAGCCTCCTAGCGGGAGGGAGCTCCTACGAGCAGTACTTC	CASSLLAGGSSYEQYF
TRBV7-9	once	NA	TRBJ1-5	TGTGCCAGCAGCGACGCGGGGCAGCCCCAGCATTTT	CASSDAGQPQHF
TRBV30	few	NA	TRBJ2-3	TGTGCCTGGACCGCAGGGACATTACCCACTAGCACAGATACGCAGTATTTT	CAWTAGTLPTSTDTQYF
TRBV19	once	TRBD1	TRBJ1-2	TGTGCCAGTATACGACAGGGGGCGTTGGGGTATGGCTACACCTTC	CASIRQGALGYGYTF
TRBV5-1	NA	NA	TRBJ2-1	TGCGCCAGCAGCTCCATGGGGCGAAACAATGAGCAGTTCTTC	CASSSMGRNNEQFF
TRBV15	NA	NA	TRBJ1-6	TGTGCCACCAGCAGAGATATAACAGATAATTCACCCCTCCACTTT	CATSRDITDNSPLHF
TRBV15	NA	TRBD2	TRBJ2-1	TGTGCCACCAGCAGGCTAGCGGGAGACGAGCAGTTCTTC	CATSRLAGDEQFF
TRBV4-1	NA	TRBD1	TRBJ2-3	TGCGCCAGCAGCCAAGAGAGGCTGAGGACAGGGTGGACAGATACGCAGTATTTT	CASSQERLRTGWTDTQYF
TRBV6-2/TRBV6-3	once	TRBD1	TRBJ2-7	TGTGCCAGCAGTTATCAGGACAGGGGGCTGCACGAGCAGTACTTC	CASSYQDRGLHEQYF
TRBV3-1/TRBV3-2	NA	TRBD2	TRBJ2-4	TGTGCCAGCAGCCAAGGTGGACTAGCGGGAGAGAGAAACATTCAGTACTTC	CASSQGGLAGERNIQYF